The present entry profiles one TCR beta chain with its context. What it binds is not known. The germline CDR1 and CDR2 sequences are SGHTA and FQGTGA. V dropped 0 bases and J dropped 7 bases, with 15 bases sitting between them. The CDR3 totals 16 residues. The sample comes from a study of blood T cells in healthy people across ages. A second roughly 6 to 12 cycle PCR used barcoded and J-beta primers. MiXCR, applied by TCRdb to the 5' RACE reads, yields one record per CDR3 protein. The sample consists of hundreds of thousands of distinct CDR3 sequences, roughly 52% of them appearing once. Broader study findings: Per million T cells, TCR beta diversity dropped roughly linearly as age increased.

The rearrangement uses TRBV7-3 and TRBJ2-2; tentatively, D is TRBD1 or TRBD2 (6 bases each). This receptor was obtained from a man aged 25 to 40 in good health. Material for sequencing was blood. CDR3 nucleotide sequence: TGTGCCAGCAGCTTAACGTTAAGGGGGGCACTCGGGGAGCTGTTTTTT. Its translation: CASSLTLRGALGELFF.